This is a list of T cell receptor beta chains from one sample in a study of blood T cell repertoires in COVID-19. Produced via immunoSEQ multiplex PCR; TCRdb's table is partial and in-frame only. The sample consists of around 130,000 clones, 85% to 90% of them appearing once. Sequencing was done on a sample of peripheral blood. Every receptor here comes from a man in his 70s with active or convalescent COVID-19. Both conserved end residues are part of each CDR3. D genes are given only for firm matches. Only part of the rows carry a size: once, few, many, or a class if the clone is expanded.

j_call v_call clone_size cdr3_length d_call cdr3_nt cdr3_aa
TRBJ1-3 TRBV28 once 15 TRBD1 TGTGCCAGCAGTTTAGGGGACAGGGTGCGAAACACCATATATTTT CASSLGDRVRNTIYF
TRBJ2-1 TRBV7-9 - 11 TRBD1 TGTGCCAGCAGCAGACAGGGCGAGCAGTTCTTC CASSRQGEQFF
TRBJ2-7 TRBV5-4 once 16 TRBD2 TGTGCCAGCAGCGTGGGGACTAGCGGCAGCACCTACGAGCAGTACTTC CASSVGTSGSTYEQYF
TRBJ2-5 TRBV4-2 - 17 TRBD2 TGTGCCAGCAGCCAACTGAAAGGACTAGCGGGAGAAGAGACCCAGTACTTC CASSQLKGLAGEETQYF
TRBJ2-3 TRBV30 few 13 - TGTGCCTGGAGTGTGGAGTCAAGCGGGTGGCAGTATTTT CAWSVESSGWQYF
TRBJ1-4 TRBV3-1/TRBV3-2 - 15 - TGTGCCAGCAGCCAAGCGCCACAGACTAATGAAAAACTGTTTTTT CASSQAPQTNEKLFF
TRBJ2-3 TRBV2 once 12 - TGTGCCAGGGGACTGAGGGCAGATACGCAGTATTTT CARGLRADTQYF
TRBJ2-3 TRBV5-6 - 17 TRBD1 TGTGCCAGCAGCTTGAGTGGTGGGACAGGGCGCACAGATACGCAGTATTTT CASSLSGGTGRTDTQYF
TRBJ2-3 TRBV9 - 16 - TGTGCCAGCAGCCCCCGCGGGGAGGAGGGCACAGATACGCAGTATTTT CASSPRGEEGTDTQYF
TRBJ1-3 TRBV5-1 - 15 - TGCGCCAGCAGCTCTGAGCTACTCTCTGGAAACACCATATATTTT CASSSELLSGNTIYF
TRBJ1-5 TRBV28 - 15 - TGTGCCAGCAGACTAAGACAGAATAGCAATCAGCCCCAGCATTTT CASRLRQNSNQPQHF
TRBJ1-5 TRBV5-1 - 15 - TGCGCCAGCAGCTATGAAGGGAGGGCAACCCAGCCCCAGCATTTT CASSYEGRATQPQHF
TRBJ2-2 TRBV19 - 15 - TGTGCCAGTACCCTTAGCGGAAGGAACACCGGGGAGCTGTTTTTT CASTLSGRNTGELFF
TRBJ1-5 TRBV5-4 - 14 - TGTGCCAGCAGGGGAGGGGACTCCAATCAGCCCCAGCATTTT CASRGGDSNQPQHF
TRBJ1-2 TRBV3-1/TRBV3-2 - 15 - TGTGCCAGCGGCTTAATGGGAGGGGAGGCTGGTGGCTACACCTTC CASGLMGGEAGGYTF
TRBJ2-1 TRBV19 - 14 - TGTGCCAGTAGTGTCGGGATGGGCTACAATGAGCAGTTCTTC CASSVGMGYNEQFF
TRBJ2-1 TRBV29-1 - 15 TRBD2 TGCAGCGTTGGACCGACTAGCGGGATTGGGGGTGAGCAGTTCTTC CSVGPTSGIGGEQFF
TRBJ2-3 TRBV6-6 - 12 - TGTGCCAGCAGTAACGGGGCAGATACGCAGTATTTT CASSNGADTQYF
TRBJ2-3 TRBV3-1/TRBV3-2 - 15 - TGTGCCAGCAGCCGCTCGCCTGTGGCGGGGGATACGCAGTATTTT CASSRSPVAGDTQYF
TRBJ1-5 TRBV10-3 few 15 - TGTGCCATCAGTGAGCCTTCCTATAGCAATCAGCCCCAGCATTTT CAISEPSYSNQPQHF
TRBJ2-7 TRBV5-1 - 13 - TGCGCCAGCAGGTGGCGGGACTCCTACGAGCAGTACTTC CASRWRDSYEQYF
TRBJ2-5 TRBV21-1 - 20 - TGTGCCAGCAGCAAAGTGAGGACTCCAAGGGCTAGCGGGATGGAAGAGACCCAGTACTTC CASSKVRTPRASGMEETQYF
TRBJ2-2 TRBV19 - 17 TRBD1 TGTGCCAGTAGTATCCAAGGACAGGGATTATTGGGCGGGGAGCTGTTTTTT CASSIQGQGLLGGELFF
TRBJ1-1 TRBV6-5 - 13 TRBD1 TGTGCCAGCAGGGGACAGGGAGGGACTGAAGCTTTCTTT CASRGQGGTEAFF
TRBJ1-1 TRBV14 - 14 TRBD1 TGTGCCAGCAGCAGAATCGGGACAGGGACCGAAGCTTTCTTT CASSRIGTGTEAFF
TRBJ1-1 TRBV7-9 - 14 TRBD1 TGTGCCAGCAGCTCCGGGACAGTGAACACTGAAGCTTTCTTT CASSSGTVNTEAFF
TRBJ2-5 TRBV19 - 13 TRBD1 TGTGCCAGTAGTGAGGGGACAGCAAGGACCCAGTACTTC CASSEGTARTQYF
TRBJ1-4 TRBV2 - 15 TRBD1 TGTGCCAGCAGTGAATTATTCGGACAGGGCGAAAAACTGTTTTTT CASSELFGQGEKLFF